The 32 T cell receptor beta chains in this list originate from one sample, sequenced in a study of blood T cell repertoires in COVID-19. Some clones are missing from TCRdb's copy, which holds only in-frame ones; the method was immunoSEQ multiplex PCR. In the table there are some 21,000 clones, 85% to 90% of which are singletons. The sequenced material came from peripheral blood. The source of these receptors is a man in his fifties with active COVID-19.

V is TRBV4-1 and J is TRBJ2-7; 13 nucleotides match TRBD2. Germline V gene data show CDR1 as MGHRA and CDR2 as YSYEKL. The CDR3 runs to 19 residues. After removal of 3 bases from V and 2 bases from J, the junction contained 13 bases not matched to a gene. The CDR3 loop is CASSQPGLAGLRPTYEQYF. In DNA, the CDR3 is TGCGCCAGCAGCCAGCCGGGACTAGCGGGACTTAGACCCACCTACGAGCAGTACTTC.

The chain carries TRBV9 and TRBJ2-5, with TRBD2 identical over 11 bases. The CDR3 is 15 amino acids. Per germline, CDR1 SGDLS and CDR2 YYNGEE. The V gene end was trimmed by 0 bases and the J gene end by 5 bases; junction bases not matched to a gene: 3. CDR3 loop: CASSVGASGGETQYF. The CDR3 DNA reads as TGTGCCAGCAGCGTAGGGGCTAGCGGGGGGGAGACCCAGTACTTC.

The chain uses TRBV5-1 and TRBJ2-7; D is ambiguous. V was pared by 2 bases and J by 5 bases, with 14 bases between. The CDR3 length is 14 residues. CDR1 SGHRS and CDR2 YFSETQ come from the germline V gene. Written as DNA, the CDR3 is TGCGCCAGCAGCTTTTGGCAGGCCCCCCACGAGCAGTACTTC. Protein product: CASSFWQAPHEQYF.

The rearrangement links TRBV29-1 to TRBJ1-1; weak D call: TRBD1 (6 bases). CDR1 and CDR2 (germline): SQVTM, ANQGSEA. The CDR3 is made up of 13 amino acids. V shed 7 bases and J shed 0 bases, with 12 bases lying between them. In DNA form, the CDR3 reads TGCAGCGCTCCGGGACAATTGAACACTGAAGCTTTCTTT. Protein sequence: CSAPGQLNTEAFF.

As concerns this clone: One end of the junction varies from germline; a read error may be responsible. The chain is built from TRBV3-1 (or the pseudogene TRBV3-2) and TRBJ1-6, with 8 positions matching TRBD1. The CDR3 totals 15 residues. The germline V gene has CDR1 LGHDT and CDR2 YNNKEL (reference sequence). The CDR3: CASRQAGGGNSPLHF. CDR3 bases: TGTGCCAGCAGGCAAGCAGGGGGCGGAAATTCACCCCTCCACTTT.

The chain uses TRBV3-1 (or the pseudogene TRBV3-2) and TRBJ1-5; TRBD1 agrees at 7 bases. This CDR3 has 17 residues. From germline, CDR1 is LGHDT and CDR2 YNNKEL (reference sequence). Unmatched junction bases numbered 8, after V lost 3 bases and J lost 0 bases. The CDR3 DNA is TGTGCCAGCAGCCATGGGGACAGCCATTATAGCAATCAGCCCCAGCATTTT. Translating it yields CASSHGDSHYSNQPQHF.

The V gene is TRBV2, the J gene TRBJ2-5; tentatively, D is TRBD2 (5 bases). V was cut by 3 bases and J by 5 bases, with 7 bases left in between. CDR3 size: 12 residues. CDR1 SNHLY and CDR2 FYNNEI come from the germline V gene. The CDR3 loop is CASSDRDETQYF. As DNA, the CDR3 is TGTGCCAGCAGTGACCGGGATGAGACCCAGTACTTC.

V gene TRBV7-8 combines with J gene TRBJ2-1; the D gene is possibly TRBD2 (7 bases). CDR3 length: 15 amino acids. Germline V gene data show CDR1 as SGHVS and CDR2 as FQNEAQ. Trimming left V 5 bases short and J 5 bases short, with 16 bases between. The CDR3, as DNA: TGTGCCAGCAGCCCCCGGCGGGGGCCCAACAATGAGCAGTTCTTC. Translated: CASSPRRGPNNEQFF. Full variable domain (remainder filled in from reference TRBV7-8 and TRBJ2-1): GAGVSQSPRYKVAKRGQDVALRCDPISGHVSLFWYQQALGQGPEFLTYFQNEAQLDKSGLPSDRFFAERPEGSVSTLKIQRTQQEDSAVYLCASSPRRGPNNEQFFGPGTRLTVL.

The rearrangement joins TRBV10-3 to TRBJ2-3; the match to TRBD2 covers 13 bases. The V gene end was trimmed by 5 bases and the J gene end by 2 bases; junction bases not matched to a gene: 7. The CDR3 length is 17 residues. In germline, CDR1 is ENHRY, CDR2 SYGVKD. For the CDR3, the DNA is TGTGCCATCAGTCCTCGACTAGCGGGGGGCGACACAGATACGCAGTATTTT. Protein sequence: CAISPRLAGGDTDTQYF.

In nucleotides, the CDR3 is TGTGCCACCAGTGTTGCAAGGCCCTCCGGGGAGCCCCAGCATTTT. As protein: CATSVARPSGEPQHF. The J gene is TRBJ1-5, the V gene TRBV24-1; no clear D gene. V lost 5 bases and J 8 bases, leaving 18 bases between the germline ends. Germline CDR1 and CDR2: KGHDR and SFDVKD. The CDR3 contains 15 residues.

The gene calls are TRBV6-6 and TRBJ1-6; D not certain. The ends were cut back, 6 bases at V and 10 bases at J, with 13 bases in the middle. The germline V gene encodes CDR1 MNHNY and CDR2 SVGAGI (reference sequence). This CDR3 is 13 amino acids long. The CDR3, as DNA: TGTGCCAGCAGGCTGGGAGGAGGGTCACCCCTCCACTTT. Translating gives CASRLGGGSPLHF.

The genes are TRBV5-1 and TRBJ1-1, with D perhaps matching TRBD1 (5 bases). This CDR3 contains 16 residues. The V end lost 1 base, the J end lost 4 bases, and 17 bases lay between the germline ends. Germline CDR1 and CDR2: SGHRS and YFSETQ. The CDR3 bases are TGCGCCAGCAGCTTGTTCCAGGCTGGAAGGGGCACTGAAGCTTTCTTT. This encodes CASSLFQAGRGTEAFF.

The V and J genes are TRBV7-9 and TRBJ2-7; no clear D gene. The CDR3 extends over 12 amino acids. Trimming removed 5 bases at V and 5 bases at J, with 10 bases between. Looked up from germline, CDR1 is SEHNR and CDR2 is FQNEAQ (reference sequence). Here the CDR3 DNA reads TGTGCCAGCAGCATCGGTGCCCACGAGCAGTACTTC. As protein: CASSIGAHEQYF.

The chain uses TRBV4-1 and TRBJ2-5, with 11 bases that match TRBD2. In germline, CDR1 is MGHRA, CDR2 YSYEKL. The junction had 4 bases not matched to a gene; V was cut back by 2 bases and J by 2 bases. The CDR3 length is 16 residues. CDR3 region: CASSQRLAGWQETQYF. CDR3 DNA sequence: TGCGCCAGCAGCCAACGACTAGCGGGGTGGCAAGAGACCCAGTACTTC.

The rearrangement uses TRBV5-1 and TRBJ1-1; D is unresolved. Germline loops: CDR1 SGHRS, CDR2 YFSETQ. The V gene lost 3 bases and the J gene lost 10 bases, with 16 bases spanning the gap. The CDR3 runs 13 residues. CDR3 nucleotides: TGCGCCAGCAGCTCGAACCTTATAGGAGGAGCTTTCTTT. Its protein is CASSSNLIGGAFF.

This chain joins TRBV5-1 and TRBJ2-3; D call uncertain. Germline V gives CDR1 SGHRS, CDR2 YFSETQ. The CDR3 has 15 amino acids. The ends were cut back, 4 bases at V and 4 bases at J, with 16 bases in the middle. CDR3: CASSVGQPQADTQYF. In DNA form, the CDR3 reads TGCGCCAGCAGCGTTGGGCAGCCCCAGGCAGATACGCAGTATTTT.

This sequence joins TRBV15 and TRBJ1-4; no firm D call. Per germline, CDR1 LNHNV and CDR2 YYDKDF (reference sequence). The CDR3 totals 14 residues. Trimming pared 1 base from V and 3 bases from J, leaving 6 bases between. The CDR3 DNA is TGTGCCACCAGCAGAGTATATTCTAATGAAAAACTGTTTTTT. It specifies CATSRVYSNEKLFF.

This clone occurred once. This rearrangement joins TRBV7-8 to TRBJ2-7, with a tentative D call TRBD1 (6 bases). Looked up from germline, CDR1 is SGHVS and CDR2 is FQNEAQ. This CDR3 is 14 amino acids long. Trimming cost V 5 bases and J 2 bases, with 13 bases left between them. CDR3 amino acids: CASSLHRAAYEQYF. The CDR3 DNA sequence: TGTGCCAGCAGCCTCCACAGGGCAGCCTACGAGCAGTACTTC.

V usage is TRBV5-1 and J usage is TRBJ2-5, with D maybe TRBD2 (5 bases). From germline, CDR1 is SGHRS and CDR2 YFSETQ. The V gene lost 2 bases and the J gene lost 0 bases, with 8 bases spanning the gap. The CDR3 contains 14 residues. CDR3 loop: CASSFGGYQETQYF. The CDR3 coding sequence is TGCGCCAGCAGCTTTGGCGGGTACCAAGAGACCCAGTACTTC.

This clone occurred once. The rearrangement uses TRBV30 and TRBJ1-1, with 7 bases aligning to TRBD1. The V gene's germline CDR1 is GTSNPN and CDR2 SVGIG (reference sequence). V gave up 7 bases and J gave up 1 base; unmatched junction bases: 3. This CDR3 comprises 12 residues. CDR3 sequence (DNA): TGTGCCTTGCGACAGGGGAACACTGAAGCTTTCTTT. Translated: CALRQGNTEAFF.

V usage is TRBV7-3 and J usage is TRBJ2-7, with TRBD2 as a possible D gene (6 bases). In germline, CDR1 is SGHTA, CDR2 FQGTGA. The V end lost 1 base, the J end lost 2 bases, and 9 bases lay between the germline ends. The CDR3 loop spans 14 amino acids. CDR3 amino acids: CASSLMGGPYEQYF. The CDR3 bases are TGTGCCAGCAGCTTAATGGGGGGTCCCTACGAGCAGTACTTC.

V is TRBV29-1 and J is TRBJ2-7; 9 bases map to TRBD1. The length of the CDR3 is 12 residues. V shed 4 bases and J 6 bases; nucleotides not matched to a gene: 4. The V gene's germline CDR1 is SQVTM and CDR2 ANQGSEA. CDR3 sequence: CSVGVDRGEQYF. The DNA of the CDR3 is TGCAGCGTTGGGGTGGACAGGGGCGAGCAGTACTTC.

The chain uses TRBV6-2 or TRBV6-3 and TRBJ2-3; 11 bases fit TRBD2. The CDR3 spans 16 residues. CDR1 is MNHEY, CDR2 SVGEGT, per germline. V was clipped by 4 bases and J by 6 bases; unmatched bases: 9. CDR3 bases: TGTGCCAGCAGTTTCCAACTAGCGGGGGCAAGGGATACGCAGTATTTT. Translating gives CASSFQLAGARDTQYF.

The table lists this clone with a count of one. The V and J genes are TRBV27 and TRBJ2-7, with 7 bases identical to TRBD1. J lost 2 bases, V lost 6 bases, and 13 bases had no gene match. This CDR3 comprises 16 residues. In germline, CDR1 is MNHEY, CDR2 SMNVEV (reference sequence). CDR3 in amino acids: CASSPYSGQKTYEQYF. The CDR3 DNA reads TGTGCCAGCAGCCCCTACTCGGGACAGAAGACCTACGAGCAGTACTTC.

This rearrangement joins TRBV27 to TRBJ2-7; 11 nucleotides agree with TRBD2. Losses at the gene ends were 4 bases for V and 2 bases for J; bases not matched to a gene: 7. CDR3 length equals 16 residues. The germline V gene encodes CDR1 MNHEY and CDR2 SMNVEV (reference sequence). The CDR3 reads CASSSPPTSGAYEQYF. The CDR3, as DNA: TGTGCCAGCAGTTCCCCCCCGACTAGCGGGGCCTACGAGCAGTACTTC.

This chain joins TRBV2 and TRBJ1-2, with a tentative D call TRBD1 (6 bases). The CDR3 contains 13 residues. Germline-derived CDR1 and CDR2 are SNHLY and FYNNEI. The V end was cut by 10 bases, the J end by 0 bases, with 12 bases between. CDR3 region: CATDRDTNYGYTF. The CDR3 bases are TGTGCCACCGACCGGGACACTAACTATGGCTACACCTTC. The variable domain in full, completed from reference TRBV2 and TRBJ1-2, reads EPEVTQTPSHQVTQMGQEVILRCVPISNHLYFYWYRQILGQKVEFLVSFYNNEISEKSEIFDDQFSVERPDGSNFTLKIRSTKLEDSAMYFCATDRDTNYGYTFGSGTRLTVV.

The chain carries TRBV7-8 and TRBJ2-1, with a weak D call TRBD1 (5 bases). This CDR3 comprises 14 residues. Trimming removed 3 bases at V and 7 bases at J, with 13 bases between. Germline V gene sequence: CDR1 SGHVS, CDR2 FQNEAQ. The CDR3 DNA reads as TGTGCCAGCAGCTTTACAGGCACGCGGAATGAGCAGTTCTTC. Protein sequence: CASSFTGTRNEQFF.

This clone was detected once. The chain employs TRBV3-1 (or the pseudogene TRBV3-2) and TRBJ2-7; D possibly corresponds to TRBD1 (6 bases). The CDR3 is 13 residues long. Germline CDR1 is LGHDT and CDR2 is YNNKEL (reference sequence). The V end lost 3 bases, the J end lost 3 bases, and 9 bases lay between the germline ends. For the CDR3, the DNA is TGTGCCAGCAGCCAGCAACAGGGCTACGAGCAGTACTTC. Its translation: CASSQQQGYEQYF.

The gene calls are TRBV9 and TRBJ1-2; D is undetermined. CDR3 length: 16 amino acids. CDR1 and CDR2 (germline): SGDLS, YYNGEE. V lost 2 bases to trimming and J lost 2 bases, with 16 bases between them. CDR3 in amino acids: CASSVGFGPLNYGYTF. DNA for the CDR3: TGTGCCAGCAGCGTTGGTTTTGGGCCTCTGAACTATGGCTACACCTTC.

The rearrangement uses TRBV5-1 and TRBJ2-3; 8 positions match TRBD1. V gave up 1 base and J gave up 2 bases; unmatched junction bases: 6. Germline-derived CDR1 and CDR2 are SGHRS and YFSETQ. The CDR3 contains 16 residues. This CDR3 is CASSLLGDRLTDTQYF. CDR3 bases: TGCGCCAGCAGCTTGCTGGGGGACAGGCTCACAGATACGCAGTATTTT.

The rearrangement uses TRBV3-1 (or the pseudogene TRBV3-2) and TRBJ2-5, with TRBD2 matching 7 bases. Germline V gene sequence: CDR1 LGHDT, CDR2 YNNKEL (reference sequence). The CDR3 spans 17 residues. V dropped 3 bases and J dropped 1; count of bases not matched to a gene: 11. The CDR3 region is CASSQGGAGEIQETQYF. In nucleotides, the CDR3 is TGTGCCAGCAGCCAGGGAGGCGCGGGGGAGATCCAAGAGACCCAGTACTTC.

This chain connects TRBV5-4 to TRBJ2-5; 14 nucleotides agree with TRBD2. With 3 bases clipped from V and 5 bases from J, the junction kept 9 bases outside the gene matches. Germline V CDR1 and CDR2: SGHNT, YYREEE (reference sequence). There are 17 residues in the CDR3. The CDR3 sequence is CASSSPPTSGGVETQYF. CDR3 nucleotides: TGTGCCAGCAGCTCCCCCCCGACTAGCGGGGGGGTGGAGACCCAGTACTTC.